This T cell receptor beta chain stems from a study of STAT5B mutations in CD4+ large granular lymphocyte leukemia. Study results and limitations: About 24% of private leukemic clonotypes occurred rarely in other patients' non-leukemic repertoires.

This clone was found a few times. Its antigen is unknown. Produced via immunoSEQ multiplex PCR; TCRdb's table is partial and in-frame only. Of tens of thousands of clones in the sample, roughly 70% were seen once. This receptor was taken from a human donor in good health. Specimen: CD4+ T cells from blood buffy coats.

The CDR3 is CASTSTSGSYEQYF. The CDR3 coding sequence is TGTGCCTCAACGTCGACTAGCGGCTCCTACGAGCAGTACTTC. This chain connects TRBV10-3 to TRBJ2-7, with 9 positions matching TRBD2. CDR1 and CDR2 from the germline V gene are ENHRY and SYGVKD. Trimming took 11 bases from V and 0 from J; bases not matched to a gene: 8. This CDR3 comprises 14 residues.